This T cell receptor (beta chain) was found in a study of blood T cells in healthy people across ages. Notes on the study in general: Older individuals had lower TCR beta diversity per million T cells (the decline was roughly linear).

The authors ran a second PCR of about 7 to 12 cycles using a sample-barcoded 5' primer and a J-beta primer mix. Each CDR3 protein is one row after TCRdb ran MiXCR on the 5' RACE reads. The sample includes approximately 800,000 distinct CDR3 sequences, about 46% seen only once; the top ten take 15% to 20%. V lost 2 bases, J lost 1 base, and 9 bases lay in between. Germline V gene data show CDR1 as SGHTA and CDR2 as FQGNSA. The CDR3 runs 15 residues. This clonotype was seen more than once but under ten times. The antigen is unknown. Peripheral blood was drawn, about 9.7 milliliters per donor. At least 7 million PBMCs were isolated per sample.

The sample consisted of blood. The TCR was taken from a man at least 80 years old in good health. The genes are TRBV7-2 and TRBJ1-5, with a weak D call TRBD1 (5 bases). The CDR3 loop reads CASSLTAGSNQPQHF. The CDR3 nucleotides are TGTGCCAGCAGCTTAACGGCAGGGAGCAATCAGCCCCAGCATTTT.